The 18 T cell receptor beta chains given below trace back to one sample, sequenced in a study of beta chain features in type 1 diabetes. The isolated RNA, all of it, was reverse transcribed, so expressed TCRB transcripts were what got sequenced. This table comes from immunoSEQ multiplex PCR, and its TCRdb copy is limited to in-frame clones, with some not included. Of roughly 340,000 clones listed, approximately 13% are singletons. General study findings and limits: Type 1 diabetes patients had TCRB CDR3s that were shorter (moderately but significantly so) in all four CD4+ subsets.

Their recognized antigens are unknown. Input material: naive CD4+ T cells from blood. These receptors originate from a woman in her late teens or twenties with type 1 diabetes.

The rearrangement links TRBV7-3 to TRBJ2-2; tentative D call: TRBD1 (5 bases). Deletions cut 5 bases from V and 1 base from J, with 8 bases between. This CDR3 comprises 14 residues. CDR1 and CDR2 (germline): SGHTA, FQGTGA. CDR3 sequence: CASSPGQNTGELFF. The DNA for the CDR3 is TGTGCCAGCAGCCCAGGACAGAACACCGGGGAGCTGTTTTTT. The full variable domain, completed using reference TRBV7-3 and TRBJ2-2, is GAGVSQTPSNKVTEKGKYVELRCDPISGHTALYWYRQSLGQGPEFLIYFQGTGAADDSGLPNDRFFAVRPEGSVSTLKIQRTERGDSAVYLCASSPGQNTGELFFGEGSRLTVL.

J is TRBJ1-1 and V is TRBV4-3; 7 bases are shared with TRBD1. Looked up from germline, CDR1 is LGHNA and CDR2 is YSLEER. Trimming cost V 3 bases and J 4 bases; bases outside gene matches: 5. This CDR3 has 14 amino acids. This CDR3 is CASSQTGSSTEAFF. The CDR3 DNA follows: TGCGCCAGCAGCCAGACAGGGTCGTCCACTGAAGCTTTCTTT.

The rearrangement uses TRBV19 and TRBJ2-7; 13 bases line up with TRBD2. The CDR3 covers 16 residues. Per the germline V gene, CDR1 is LNHDA and CDR2 is SQIVND (reference sequence). V lost 4 bases, J lost 2 bases, and 5 bases stayed unmatched. The CDR3 DNA is TGTGCCAGTAGTACTCGAGGACTAGCGGGAGCCTACGAGCAGTACTTC. Protein: CASSTRGLAGAYEQYF.

The chain employs TRBV18 and TRBJ2-5; D not certain. Per the germline V gene, CDR1 is KGHSH and CDR2 is LQKENI. The CDR3 runs to 13 residues. V shed 3 bases and J shed 5 bases, with 10 bases lying between them. CDR3 bases: TGTGCCAGCTCACCCGCGATTAGTGAGACCCAGTACTTC. Amino acids: CASSPAISETQYF. The variable domain in full, with the rest retrieved from reference TRBV18 and TRBJ2-5, is NAGVMQNPRHLVRRRGQEARLRCSPMKGHSHVYWYRQLPEEGLKFMVYLQKENIIDESGMPKERFSAEFPKEGPSILRIQQVVRGDSAAYFCASSPAISETQYFGPGTRLLVL.

The rearrangement uses TRBV29-1 and TRBJ1-2; D is unclear. Germline V gene data show CDR1 as SQVTM and CDR2 as ANQGSEA. The CDR3 extends over 12 amino acids. V dropped 6 bases and J dropped 4 bases, with 12 bases sitting between them. The CDR3 protein is CSVTKQSYGYTF. The CDR3 region has the DNA TGCAGCGTCACCAAACAGAGCTATGGCTACACCTTC.

This clone was seen more than once but under ten times. The J gene is TRBJ1-1, the V gene TRBV9, with D possibly being TRBD1 (5 bases). CDR3 length: 14 amino acids. Per the germline V gene, CDR1 is SGDLS and CDR2 is YYNGEE. V was cut by 4 bases and J by 8 bases, with 18 bases left in between. CDR3 DNA sequence: TGTGCCAGCAGCCCCATCCCTCGGCAGGGCGAAGCTTTCTTT. Amino acid sequence: CASSPIPRQGEAFF.

In its sample, this clone was seen a few times. Distinct nucleotide sequences in the sample also encode this CDR3. The chain has TRBV30 and TRBJ1-1; D uncertain. Germline V gene lookup returns CDR1 GTSNPN and CDR2 SVGIG (reference sequence). V lost 3 bases and J 5 bases, leaving 19 bases between the germline ends. The CDR3 has 15 residues. The CDR3 coding sequence is TGTGCCTGGAGCGAAGACTACAACCGAGGGACTGAAGCTTTCTTT. This encodes CAWSEDYNRGTEAFF.

This clone was observed a handful of times. V and J are TRBV12-5 and TRBJ2-7, with 15 positions matching TRBD2. The CDR3 covers 14 residues. The junction had 10 bases not matched to a gene; V was cut back by 7 bases and J by 12 bases. The germline V gene encodes CDR1 LGHNT and CDR2 FRNRAP. CDR3 DNA sequence: TGTGCTAGTGCCCCCGGGACTAGCGGGAGGCAGAGGTACGTC. Its protein is CASAPGTSGRQRYV.

J is TRBJ2-7 and V is TRBV15, with D perhaps TRBD1 (5 bases). The CDR3 has 14 residues. The germline gives CDR1 LNHNV, CDR2 YYDKDF (reference sequence). V lost 0 bases and J 2 bases, leaving 8 bases between the germline ends. The DNA of the CDR3 is TGTGCCACCAGCAGAGATTCAGGGCCCTACGAGCAGTACGTC. It encodes CATSRDSGPYEQYV.

In this sample, this clone turned up a few times. The chain uses TRBV5-1 and TRBJ2-3; weak D call: TRBD2 (5 bases). This CDR3 is 14 amino acids long. The germline V gene has CDR1 SGHRS and CDR2 YFSETQ. V lost 3 bases and J lost 3, with 11 bases in between. CDR3 sequence: CASSWVAWTDTQYF. In nucleotides, the CDR3 is TGCGCCAGCAGCTGGGTAGCGTGGACAGATACGCAGTATTTT.

The chain joins TRBV5-6 to TRBJ2-2; tentatively, D is TRBD1 (5 bases). V was clipped by 2 bases and J by 0 bases, with 11 bases between them. CDR3 length: 16 amino acids. CDR1 and CDR2 (germline): SGHDT, YYEEEE. The CDR3 DNA reads TGTGCCAGCAGCTTTATCCAGGGTGCGAACACCGGGGAGCTGTTTTTT. Translation: CASSFIQGANTGELFF.

The V and J genes are TRBV7-2 and TRBJ2-5; 8 bases map to TRBD1. V trimming: 5 bases; J trimming: 1 base; junction bases outside the gene matches: 6. The CDR3 consists of 15 residues. The germline V gene encodes CDR1 SGHTA and CDR2 FQGNSA. CDR3 loop: CASSRTGRFQETQYF. For the CDR3, the DNA is TGTGCCAGCAGCCGGACAGGGAGGTTCCAAGAGACCCAGTACTTC.

This chain connects TRBV6-6 to TRBJ1-2, with a tentative D call TRBD1 (6 bases). V was clipped by 5 bases and J by 3 bases, with 10 bases between them. The V gene's germline CDR1 is MNHNY and CDR2 SVGAGI (reference sequence). CDR3 length: 13 amino acids. The CDR3 spells CASSRDIDYGYTF. CDR3 coding DNA: TGTGCCAGCAGTCGGGACATAGACTATGGCTACACCTTC.

This clone was detected a few times. J is TRBJ2-1 and V is TRBV4-3; 7 bases match TRBD2. The CDR3 is made up of 16 amino acids. J lost 5 bases, V lost 0 bases, and 7 bases had no gene match. Germline V CDR1 and CDR2: LGHNA, YSLEER. CDR3 in DNA: TGCGCCAGCAGCCAAGAGGGAGCGGGGCGTAACAATGAGCAGTTCTTC. Its translation: CASSQEGAGRNNEQFF.

This sequence joins TRBV7-2 and TRBJ2-5; maybe TRBD2 (6 bases). Germline V gene sequence: CDR1 SGHTA, CDR2 FQGNSA. The CDR3 extends over 15 amino acids. The V and J ends lost 1 base and 9 bases respectively, with 18 bases between them. Here the CDR3 DNA reads TGTGCCAGCAGCTTAGTTACTAGCACCTCTGGGGCCCAGTACTTC. It encodes CASSLVTSTSGAQYF. The entire variable domain, with the rest obtained from reference TRBV7-2 and TRBJ2-5, is as follows: GAGVSQSPSNKVTEKGKDVELRCDPISGHTALYWYRQSLGQGLEFLIYFQGNSAPDKSGLPSDRFSAERTGGSVSTLTIQRTQQEDSAVYLCASSLVTSTSGAQYFGPGTRLLVL.

This clone was detected only a few times. The chain has TRBV6-6 and TRBJ2-3; tentatively, D is TRBD2 (5 bases). Germline V gene data show CDR1 as MNHNY and CDR2 as SVGAGI (reference sequence). The length of the CDR3 is 14 residues. V was trimmed by 10 bases and J by 1 base, leaving 15 bases between them. Here the CDR3 reads CATQPSSGTDTQYF. In nucleotides, the CDR3 is TGTGCCACCCAACCTAGCTCGGGCACAGATACGCAGTATTTT.

The chain links TRBV25-1 to TRBJ2-3, with a possible D match to TRBD2 (5 bases). In germline, CDR1 is MGHDK, CDR2 SYGVNS. This CDR3 contains 14 residues. V lost 4 bases to trimming and J lost 1 base, with 9 bases between them. The CDR3 DNA reads TGTGCCAGCAGTGGGGCGAGGGGCACAGATACGCAGTATTTT. Amino acid sequence: CASSGARGTDTQYF. The full variable domain, in which reference TRBV25-1 and TRBJ2-3 provide the parts outside the CDR3, is EADIYQTPRYLVIGTGKKITLECSQTMGHDKMYWYQQDPGMELHLIHYSYGVNSTEKGDLSSESTVSRIRTEHFPLTLESARPSHTSQYLCASSGARGTDTQYFGPGTRLTVL.

This clone was detected only a few times. The rearrangement joins TRBV14 to TRBJ2-1, with 8 bases identical to TRBD2. This CDR3 comprises 17 residues. In germline, CDR1 is SGHDN, CDR2 FVKESK. Trimming removed 1 base from V and 7 bases from J; junction bases left unmatched: 12. The CDR3: CASSQVGSSGRRNEQFF. DNA of the CDR3: TGTGCCAGCAGCCAAGTTGGATCTAGCGGGCGGCGGAATGAGCAGTTCTTC.